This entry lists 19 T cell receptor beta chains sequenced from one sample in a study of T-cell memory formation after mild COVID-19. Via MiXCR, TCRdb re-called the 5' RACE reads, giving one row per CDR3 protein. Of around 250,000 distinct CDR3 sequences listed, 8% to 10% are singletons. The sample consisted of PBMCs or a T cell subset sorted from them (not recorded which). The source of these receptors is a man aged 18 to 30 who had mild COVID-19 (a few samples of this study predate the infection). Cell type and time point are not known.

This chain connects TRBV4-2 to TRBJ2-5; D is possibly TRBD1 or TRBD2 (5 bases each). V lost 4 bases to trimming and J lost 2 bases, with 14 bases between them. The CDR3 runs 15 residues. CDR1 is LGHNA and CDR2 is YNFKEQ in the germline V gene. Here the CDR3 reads CASSLARDPQETQYF. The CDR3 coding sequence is TGTGCCAGCAGCCTAGCCCGGGACCCTCAAGAGACCCAGTACTTC.

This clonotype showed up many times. CDR3 sequence: CASETGNTGELFF. The CDR3 DNA follows: TGCGCCAGTGAGACAGGGAACACCGGGGAGCTGTTTTTT. The chain recombines TRBV5-1 with TRBJ2-2; perhaps TRBD1 as D (6 bases). The V gene's germline CDR1 is SGHRS and CDR2 YFSETQ. Trimming pared 8 bases from V and 1 base from J, leaving 9 bases between. The CDR3 is 13 residues long. Full variable domain (remainder filled in from reference TRBV5-1 and TRBJ2-2): KAGVTQTPRYLIKTRGQQVTLSCSPISGHRSVSWYQQTPGQGLQFLFEYFSETQRNKGNFPGRFSGRQFSNSRSEMNVSTLELGDSALYLCASETGNTGELFFGEGSRLTVL.

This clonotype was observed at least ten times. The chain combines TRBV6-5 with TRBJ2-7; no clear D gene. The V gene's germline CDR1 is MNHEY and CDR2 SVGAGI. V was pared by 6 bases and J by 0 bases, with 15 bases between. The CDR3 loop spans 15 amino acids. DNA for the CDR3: TGTGCCAGCAGAACCATAGGACGGTACTCCTACGAGCAGTACTTC. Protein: CASRTIGRYSYEQYF.

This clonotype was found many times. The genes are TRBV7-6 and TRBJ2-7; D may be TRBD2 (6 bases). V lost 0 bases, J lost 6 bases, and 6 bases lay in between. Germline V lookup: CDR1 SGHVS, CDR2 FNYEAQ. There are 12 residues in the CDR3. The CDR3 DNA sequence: TGTGCCAGCAGCTTAGCCGGGGGCGAGCAGTACTTC. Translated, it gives CASSLAGGEQYF.

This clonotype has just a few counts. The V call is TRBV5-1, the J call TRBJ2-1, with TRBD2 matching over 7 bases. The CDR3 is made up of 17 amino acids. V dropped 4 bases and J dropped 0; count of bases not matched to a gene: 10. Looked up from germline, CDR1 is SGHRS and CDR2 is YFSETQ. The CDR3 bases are TGCGCCAGCAGCCCACGTCAAGCGGGGAGCTCCTACAATGAGCAGTTCTTC. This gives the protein CASSPRQAGSSYNEQFF. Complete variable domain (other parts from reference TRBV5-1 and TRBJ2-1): KAGVTQTPRYLIKTRGQQVTLSCSPISGHRSVSWYQQTPGQGLQFLFEYFSETQRNKGNFPGRFSGRQFSNSRSEMNVSTLELGDSALYLCASSPRQAGSSYNEQFFGPGTRLTVL.

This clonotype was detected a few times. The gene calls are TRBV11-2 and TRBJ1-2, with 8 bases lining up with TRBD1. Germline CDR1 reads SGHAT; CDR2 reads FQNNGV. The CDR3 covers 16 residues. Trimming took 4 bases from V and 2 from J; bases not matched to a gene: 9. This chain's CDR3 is CASSSLKRTGNYGYTF. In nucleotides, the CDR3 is TGTGCCAGCAGCTCACTCAAGAGGACAGGGAACTATGGCTACACCTTC.

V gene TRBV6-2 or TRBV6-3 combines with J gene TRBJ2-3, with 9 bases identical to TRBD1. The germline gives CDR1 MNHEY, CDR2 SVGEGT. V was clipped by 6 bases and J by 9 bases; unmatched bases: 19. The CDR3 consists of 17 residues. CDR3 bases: TGTGCCAGCAGGAGAACCGACGGGACAGGGTTGTATCTGACGCAGTATTTT. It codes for CASRRTDGTGLYLTQYF.

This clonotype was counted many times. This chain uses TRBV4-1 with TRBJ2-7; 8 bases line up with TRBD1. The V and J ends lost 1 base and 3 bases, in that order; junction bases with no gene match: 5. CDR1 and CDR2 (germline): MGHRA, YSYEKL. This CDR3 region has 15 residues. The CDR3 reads CASSQVSGQGYEQYF. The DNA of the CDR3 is TGCGCCAGCAGCCAAGTTTCCGGACAGGGCTACGAGCAGTACTTC.

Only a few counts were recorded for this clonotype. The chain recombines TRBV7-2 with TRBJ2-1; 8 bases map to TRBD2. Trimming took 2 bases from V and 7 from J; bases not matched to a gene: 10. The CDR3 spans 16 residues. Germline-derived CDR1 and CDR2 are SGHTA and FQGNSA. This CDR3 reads CASSLPPLGGVNEQFF. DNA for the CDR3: TGTGCCAGCAGCTTACCCCCTCTCGGGGGGGTTAATGAGCAGTTCTTC.

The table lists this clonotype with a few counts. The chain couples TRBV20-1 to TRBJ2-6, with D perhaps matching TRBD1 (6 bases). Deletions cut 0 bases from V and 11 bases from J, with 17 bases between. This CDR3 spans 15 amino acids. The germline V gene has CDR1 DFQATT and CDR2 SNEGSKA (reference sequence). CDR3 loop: CSARDPQGSPDVLTF. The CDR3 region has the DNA TGCAGTGCTAGAGATCCACAGGGTTCGCCTGACGTCCTGACTTTC.

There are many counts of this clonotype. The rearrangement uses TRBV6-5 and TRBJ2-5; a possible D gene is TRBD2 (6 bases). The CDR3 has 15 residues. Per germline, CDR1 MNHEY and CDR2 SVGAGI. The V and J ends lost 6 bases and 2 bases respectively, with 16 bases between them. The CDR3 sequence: CASSSFGGFQETQYF. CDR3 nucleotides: TGTGCCAGCAGCTCATTTGGGGGGTTTCAAGAGACCCAGTACTTC.

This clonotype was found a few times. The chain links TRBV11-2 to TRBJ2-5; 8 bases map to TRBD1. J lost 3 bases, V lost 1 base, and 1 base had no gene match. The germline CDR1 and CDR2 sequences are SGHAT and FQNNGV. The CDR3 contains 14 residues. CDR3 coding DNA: TGTGCCAGCAGCTTAGGGACAGGGAAAGAGACCCAGTACTTC. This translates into CASSLGTGKETQYF.

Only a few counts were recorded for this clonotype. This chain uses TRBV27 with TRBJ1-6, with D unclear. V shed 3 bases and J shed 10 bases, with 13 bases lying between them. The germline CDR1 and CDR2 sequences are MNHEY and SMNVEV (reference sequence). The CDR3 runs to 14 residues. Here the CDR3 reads CASSFRPIESPLHF. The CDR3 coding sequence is TGTGCCAGCAGTTTCCGGCCGATTGAGTCACCCCTCCACTTT.

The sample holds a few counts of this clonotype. This chain's CDR3 is CASSRWTSGTDTQYF. DNA of the CDR3: TGTGCCAGCAGTAGGTGGACTAGCGGCACAGATACGCAGTATTTT. The V and J genes are TRBV6-5 and TRBJ2-3, with 9 positions matching TRBD2. CDR3 length: 15 amino acids. The junction had 4 bases not matched to a gene; V was cut back by 5 bases and J by 1 base. In germline, CDR1 is MNHEY, CDR2 SVGAGI.

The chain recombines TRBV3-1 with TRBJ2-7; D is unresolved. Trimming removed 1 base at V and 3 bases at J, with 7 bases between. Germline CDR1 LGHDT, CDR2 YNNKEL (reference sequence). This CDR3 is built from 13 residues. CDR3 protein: CASSQVRSYEQYF. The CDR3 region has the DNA TGTGCCAGCAGCCAAGTCAGGAGCTACGAGCAGTACTTC.

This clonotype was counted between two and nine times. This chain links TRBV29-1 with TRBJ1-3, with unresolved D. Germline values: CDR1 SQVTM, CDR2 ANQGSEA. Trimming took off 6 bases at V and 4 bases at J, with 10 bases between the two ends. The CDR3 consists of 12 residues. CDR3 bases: TGCAGCGTCAAAGGAGGGGGAAACACCATATATTTT. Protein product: CSVKGGGNTIYF. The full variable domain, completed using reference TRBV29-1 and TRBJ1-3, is SAVISQKPSRDICQRGTSLTIQCQVDSQVTMMFWYRQQPGQSLTLIATANQGSEATYESGFVIDKFPISRPNLTFSTLTVSNMSPEDSSIYLCSVKGGGNTIYFGEGSWLTVV.

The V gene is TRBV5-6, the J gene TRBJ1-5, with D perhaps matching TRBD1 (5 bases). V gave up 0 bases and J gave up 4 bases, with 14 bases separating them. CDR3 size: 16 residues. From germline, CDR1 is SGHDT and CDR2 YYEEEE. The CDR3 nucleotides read TGTGCCAGCAGCTTGGGCTGGCAGGGAGGGAATCAGCCCCAGCATTTT. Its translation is CASSLGWQGGNQPQHF. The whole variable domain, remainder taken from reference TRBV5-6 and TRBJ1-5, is DAGVTQSPTHLIKTRGQQVTLRCSPKSGHDTVSWYQQALGQGPQFIFQYYEEEERQRGNFPDRFSGHQFPNYSSELNVNALLLGDSALYLCASSLGWQGGNQPQHFGDGTRLSIL.

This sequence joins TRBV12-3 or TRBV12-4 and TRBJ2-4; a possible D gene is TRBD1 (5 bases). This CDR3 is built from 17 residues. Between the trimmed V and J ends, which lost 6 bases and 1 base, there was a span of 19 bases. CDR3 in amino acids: CASSWGGPWRAKNIQYF. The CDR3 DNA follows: TGTGCCAGCAGCTGGGGCGGTCCCTGGCGGGCCAAAAACATTCAGTACTTC.

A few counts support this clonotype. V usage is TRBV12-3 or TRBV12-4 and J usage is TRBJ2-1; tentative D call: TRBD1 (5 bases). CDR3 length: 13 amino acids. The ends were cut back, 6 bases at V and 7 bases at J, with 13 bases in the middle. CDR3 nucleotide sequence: TGTGCCAGCAGCGTGGGGCTAGGGAATGAGCAGTTCTTC. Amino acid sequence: CASSVGLGNEQFF.